This TCR beta chain was captured in a study of T cell repertoires in cytomegalovirus infection. Across the whole study: Public TCR beta signatures indicated both CMV infection and matching HLA type. General observations from the study: Summed frequency of public TCR beta families distinguished CMV carriers with the relevant HLA. HLA-C-restricted CMV clonotypes gave the most frequent clonotype in two of eight donors.

V was clipped by 1 base and J by 4 bases; unmatched bases: 6. The CDR3 length is 15 residues. CDR1 is DFQATT, CDR2 SNEGSKA, per germline (reference sequence). This clonotype was seen once. Its target is not known. TCRdb fed the reads into MiXCR, producing one record per CDR3 protein. The table has about 160,000 distinct CDR3 sequences, 15% to 20% seen once. The sequence came from a human donor in good health (CMV status not recorded). Some clones in this sample may be carry-over from other donors' samples. The chain joins TRBV20-1 to TRBJ2-7; 11 nucleotides match TRBD2. The sequencing input was CD8+ T cells from PBMCs. This chain's CDR3 is CSARATSGSFYEQYF. CDR3 DNA: TGCAGTGCTAGAGCAACTAGCGGGAGTTTTTACGAGCAGTACTTC.